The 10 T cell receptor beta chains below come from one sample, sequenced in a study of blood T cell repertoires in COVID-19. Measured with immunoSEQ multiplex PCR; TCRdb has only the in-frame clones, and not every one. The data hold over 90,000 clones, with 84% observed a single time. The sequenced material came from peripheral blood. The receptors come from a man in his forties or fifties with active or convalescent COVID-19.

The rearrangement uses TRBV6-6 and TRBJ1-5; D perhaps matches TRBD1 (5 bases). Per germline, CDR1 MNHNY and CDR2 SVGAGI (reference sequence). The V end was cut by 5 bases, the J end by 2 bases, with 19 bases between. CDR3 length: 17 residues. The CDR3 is CASSPPDQGRGNQPQHF. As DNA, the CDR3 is TGTGCCAGCAGTCCACCCGACCAGGGCAGAGGCAATCAGCCCCAGCATTTT.

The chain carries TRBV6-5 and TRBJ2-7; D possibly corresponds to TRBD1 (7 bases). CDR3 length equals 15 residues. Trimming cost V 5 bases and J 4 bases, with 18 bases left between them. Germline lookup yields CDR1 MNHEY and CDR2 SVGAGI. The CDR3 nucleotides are TGTGCCAGCAGTCCTGCAAACTCAGGGGGGTACGAGCAGTACTTC. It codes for CASSPANSGGYEQYF.

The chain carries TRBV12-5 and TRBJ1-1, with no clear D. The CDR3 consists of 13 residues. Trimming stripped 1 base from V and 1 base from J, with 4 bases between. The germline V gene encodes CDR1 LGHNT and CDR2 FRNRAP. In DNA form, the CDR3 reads TGTGCTAGTGGTTTGGGGAGGAACACTGAAGCTTTCTTT. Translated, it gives CASGLGRNTEAFF.

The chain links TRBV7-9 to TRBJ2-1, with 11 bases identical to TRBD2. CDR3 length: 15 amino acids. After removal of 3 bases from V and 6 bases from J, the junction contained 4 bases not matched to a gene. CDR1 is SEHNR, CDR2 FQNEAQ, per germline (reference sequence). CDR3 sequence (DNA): TGTGCCAGCAGCTTTCTAGCGGGGGGATCCAATGAGCAGTTCTTC. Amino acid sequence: CASSFLAGGSNEQFF.

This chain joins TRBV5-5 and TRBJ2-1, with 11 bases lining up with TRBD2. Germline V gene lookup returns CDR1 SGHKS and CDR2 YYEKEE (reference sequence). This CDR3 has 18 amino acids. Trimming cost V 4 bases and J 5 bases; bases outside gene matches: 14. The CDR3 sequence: CASSALPASGGTNNEQFF. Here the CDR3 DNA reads TGTGCCAGCAGCGCACTCCCCGCTAGCGGGGGGACGAACAATGAGCAGTTCTTC. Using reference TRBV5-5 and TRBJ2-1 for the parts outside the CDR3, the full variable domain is DAGVTQSPTHLIKTRGQQVTLRCSPISGHKSVSWYQQVLGQGPQFIFQYYEKEERGRGNFPDRFSARQFPNYSSELNVNALLLGDSALYLCASSALPASGGTNNEQFFGPGTRLTVL.

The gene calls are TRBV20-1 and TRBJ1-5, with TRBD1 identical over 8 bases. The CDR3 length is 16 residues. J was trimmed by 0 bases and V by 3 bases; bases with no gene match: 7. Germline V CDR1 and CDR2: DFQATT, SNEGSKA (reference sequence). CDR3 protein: CSASGQGMFSNQPQHF. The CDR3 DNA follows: TGCAGTGCTAGTGGACAGGGCATGTTTAGCAATCAGCCCCAGCATTTT.

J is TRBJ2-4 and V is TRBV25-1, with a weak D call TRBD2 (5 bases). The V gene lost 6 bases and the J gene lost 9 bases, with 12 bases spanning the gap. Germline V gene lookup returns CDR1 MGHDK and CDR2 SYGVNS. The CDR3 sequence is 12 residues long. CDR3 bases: TGTGCCAGCAGAAACATGGCGGGCATTCAGTACTTC. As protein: CASRNMAGIQYF.

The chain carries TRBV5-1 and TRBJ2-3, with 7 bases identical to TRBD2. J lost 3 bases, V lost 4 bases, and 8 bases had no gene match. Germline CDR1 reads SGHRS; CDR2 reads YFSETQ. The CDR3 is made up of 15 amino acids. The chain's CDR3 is CASSPPGLETDTQYF. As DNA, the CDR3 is TGCGCCAGCAGCCCCCCCGGACTAGAGACAGATACGCAGTATTTT. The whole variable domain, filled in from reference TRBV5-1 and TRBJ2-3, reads KAGVTQTPRYLIKTRGQQVTLSCSPISGHRSVSWYQQTPGQGLQFLFEYFSETQRNKGNFPGRFSGRQFSNSRSEMNVSTLELGDSALYLCASSPPGLETDTQYFGPGTRLTVL.

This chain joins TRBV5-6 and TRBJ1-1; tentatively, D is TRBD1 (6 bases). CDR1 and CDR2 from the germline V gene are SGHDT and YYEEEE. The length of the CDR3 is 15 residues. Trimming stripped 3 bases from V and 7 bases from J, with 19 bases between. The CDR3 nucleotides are TGTGCCAGCAGCTCGCCGGGAAGACAGGCCATTGAAGCTTTCTTT. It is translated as CASSSPGRQAIEAFF.

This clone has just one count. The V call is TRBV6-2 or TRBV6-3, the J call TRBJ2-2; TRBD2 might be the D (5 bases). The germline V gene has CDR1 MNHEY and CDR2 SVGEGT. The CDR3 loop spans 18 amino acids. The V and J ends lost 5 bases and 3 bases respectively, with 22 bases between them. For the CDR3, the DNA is TGTGCCAGCAGTGCCCTCTCTCGGACTTTACGGGACACCGGGGAGCTGTTTTTT. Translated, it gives CASSALSRTLRDTGELFF.